Listed here are 17 T cell receptor beta chains from one sample, sequenced in a study of cytomegalovirus exposure and HLA in healthy donors. This PCR relied on a set of 60 Vbeta primers and 13 Jbeta primers. Clones were sequenced by immunoSEQ multiplex PCR, and TCRdb holds only the in-frame ones, with some missing. The profile shows under 200,000 clones, approximately 80% of them singletons. Sequenced sample: PBMCs. All receptors derive from a woman aged 40 to 50 in good health and CMV-seropositive.

This clone was seen a few times. CDR3 in amino acids: CASSKGLSRYGYTF. CDR3 DNA: TGTGCCAGCAGTAAGGGACTCTCCCGCTATGGCTACACCTTC. The J gene is TRBJ1-2, the V gene TRBV6-5; a weak D match, TRBD1 (5 bases). V was shortened by 5 bases and J by 4 bases, with 14 bases between the two germline ends. The germline gives CDR1 MNHEY, CDR2 SVGAGI. This CDR3 comprises 14 residues.

This clone was picked up a small number of times. Distinct nucleotide sequences in the sample also encode this CDR3. V gene TRBV5-4 combines with J gene TRBJ1-1, with a tentative D call TRBD1 (5 bases). Trimming removed 5 bases from V and 1 base from J, with 9 bases in between. Looked up from germline, CDR1 is SGHNT and CDR2 is YYREEE (reference sequence). This CDR3 is built from 13 residues. The CDR3 DNA reads as TGTGCCAGCAGATCCAGGGAGAACACTGAAGCTTTCTTT. As protein: CASRSRENTEAFF. Looking up the rest from reference TRBV5-4 and TRBJ1-1 gives the full variable domain: ETGVTQSPTHLIKTRGQQVTLRCSSQSGHNTVSWYQQALGQGPQFIFQYYREEENGRGNFPPRFSGLQFPNYSSELNVNALELDDSALYLCASRSRENTEAFFGQGTRLTVV.

V usage is TRBV4-3 and J usage is TRBJ2-4, with TRBD2 matching over 9 bases. CDR1 is LGHNA, CDR2 YSLEER, per germline. This CDR3 is built from 16 residues. The V segment lost 0 bases and the J segment 1 base; nucleotides outside the gene matches: 1. CDR3 nucleotides: TGCGCCAGCAGCCAAGACCTAGCGGGGGCCAAAAACATTCAGTACTTC. Its protein is CASSQDLAGAKNIQYF.

The rearrangement uses TRBV7-2 and TRBJ1-1; D gene uncertain. CDR1 is SGHTA, CDR2 FQGNSA, per germline. Deletions cut 5 bases from V and 0 bases from J, with 7 bases between. CDR3 size: 13 residues. The CDR3 nucleotides are TGTGCCAGCAGCGCCCCTATGAACACTGAAGCTTTCTTT. Its protein product is CASSAPMNTEAFF.

V is TRBV6-5 and J is TRBJ2-1; D is uncertain. Trimming took off 2 bases at V and 5 bases at J, with 13 bases between the two ends. Germline V gene lookup returns CDR1 MNHEY and CDR2 SVGAGI. The CDR3 totals 15 residues. The CDR3 region has the DNA TGTGCCAGCAGTTACGGCGGCAGTGGCAACAATGAGCAGTTCTTC. It translates to CASSYGGSGNNEQFF.

The rearrangement joins TRBV7-2 to TRBJ1-2, with 10 positions matching TRBD1. CDR1 is SGHTA, CDR2 FQGNSA, per germline. The CDR3 length is 16 residues. V lost 1 base and J lost 6; bases outside the gene matches: 8. The CDR3 nucleotides read TGTGCCAGCAGCTTAGTCCCCCCGGGACAGGGGAATGGCTACACCTTC. As protein: CASSLVPPGQGNGYTF.

This rearrangement joins TRBV29-1 to TRBJ2-3, with D perhaps TRBD1 (6 bases). V was cut by 6 bases and J by 4 bases, with 17 bases left in between. The CDR3 totals 14 residues. CDR1 and CDR2 (germline): SQVTM, ANQGSEA. The CDR3 reads CSVGQFLSADTQYF. As DNA, the CDR3 is TGCAGCGTCGGACAGTTCCTAAGCGCAGATACGCAGTATTTT.

The chain joins TRBV6-1 to TRBJ2-7; a possible D gene is TRBD1 (5 bases). V lost 6 bases and J 0 bases, leaving 15 bases between the germline ends. The CDR3 totals 15 residues. The germline gives CDR1 MNHNS, CDR2 SASEGT. The CDR3 DNA reads TGTGCCAGCAGGGACCTCGAGGACAACTCCTACGAGCAGTACTTC. It is translated as CASRDLEDNSYEQYF.

The chain carries TRBV19 and TRBJ2-5; 9 positions match TRBD1. V was pared by 5 bases and J by 4 bases, with 5 bases of the junction left unmatched. The CDR3 is 14 amino acids. In germline, CDR1 is LNHDA, CDR2 SQIVND (reference sequence). CDR3 sequence reads: CASSSPTGGETQYF. CDR3 nucleotides: TGTGCCAGTAGTTCCCCGACAGGGGGAGAGACCCAGTACTTC.

This clone was counted at least ten times. CDR3 in DNA: TGTGCCAGCAGTTATCCACCCTCGGGGGAGCAGTACTTC. This translates into CASSYPPSGEQYF. This chain connects TRBV6-5 to TRBJ2-7, with a possible D match to TRBD2 (5 bases). The CDR3 length is 13 residues. Trimming stripped 3 bases from V and 7 bases from J, with 13 bases between. Germline loops: CDR1 MNHEY, CDR2 SVGAGI.

V usage is TRBV4-3 and J usage is TRBJ1-2; D is ambiguous. The germline V and J ends were trimmed by 0 bases and 8 bases, with 16 bases remaining between them. Germline assignment: CDR1 LGHNA and CDR2 YSLEER. The CDR3 runs 15 residues. The CDR3 coding sequence is TGCGCCAGCAGCCAAGATAGGAGTCTATCGGGGGGCTACACCTTC. It encodes CASSQDRSLSGGYTF.

V and J are TRBV15 and TRBJ2-1; D is ambiguous. The CDR3 length is 13 residues. Germline V lookup: CDR1 LNHNV, CDR2 YYDKDF (reference sequence). V was clipped by 3 bases and J by 5 bases, with 8 bases between them. CDR3 DNA: TGTGCCACCAGCAGCGGCAGGAACAATGAGCAGTTCTTC. Translated, it gives CATSSGRNNEQFF.

V usage is TRBV28 and J usage is TRBJ1-1, with 7 bases that match TRBD1. CDR3 length equals 13 residues. The V gene end was trimmed by 6 bases and the J gene end by 3 bases; junction bases not matched to a gene: 4. Germline CDR1 reads MDHEN; CDR2 reads SYDVKM. The CDR3 DNA reads as TGTGCCAGCAGACTTCAGGGGGACACTGAAGCTTTCTTT. Translating it yields CASRLQGDTEAFF.

CDR3 residues: CASSGGQNTEAFF. The CDR3 region has the DNA TGTGCCAGCAGCGGGGGCCAAAACACTGAAGCTTTCTTT. The genes are TRBV14 and TRBJ1-1; maybe TRBD1 (6 bases). Germline V gene sequence: CDR1 SGHDN, CDR2 FVKESK. The CDR3 runs 13 residues. The V end lost 5 bases, the J end lost 2 bases, and 9 bases lay between the germline ends. The whole variable domain, filled in from reference TRBV14 and TRBJ1-1, reads EAGVTQFPSHSVIEKGQTVTLRCDPISGHDNLYWYRRVMGKEIKFLLHFVKESKQDESGMPNNRFLAERTGGTYSTLKVQPAELEDSGVYFCASSGGQNTEAFFGQGTRLTVV.

The chain is built from TRBV6-5 and TRBJ1-2, with TRBD1 matching 7 bases. Germline loops: CDR1 MNHEY, CDR2 SVGAGI. Trimming at V came to 5 bases and at J to 0 bases, leaving 3 bases not matched to a gene. This CDR3 contains 14 residues. The CDR3 here is CASSDGQANYGYTF. The CDR3 DNA follows: TGTGCCAGCAGTGACGGACAGGCTAACTATGGCTACACCTTC.

The chain employs TRBV2 and TRBJ2-4; D may be TRBD2 (5 bases). Germline lookup yields CDR1 SNHLY and CDR2 FYNNEI. The V and J ends lost 5 bases and 3 bases respectively, with 11 bases between them. This CDR3 is 14 amino acids long. This CDR3 reads CASSQSSGKNIQYF. CDR3 DNA: TGTGCCAGCAGTCAAAGCAGCGGCAAAAACATTCAGTACTTC.

V is TRBV5-6 and J is TRBJ2-7; 7 bases map to TRBD1. The J segment lost 2 bases and the V segment lost 0 bases, leaving 2 bases of the junction unmatched. The CDR3 runs 14 residues. Germline lookup yields CDR1 SGHDT and CDR2 YYEEEE. CDR3 DNA sequence: TGTGCCAGCAGCTTGGCCGGACAGGCCTACGAGCAGTACTTC. Translating gives CASSLAGQAYEQYF.